A selection of T cell receptor beta chains follows, all from one sample in a study of T-cell reconstitution after alpha-beta-depleted transplantation in children. TCRdb itself ran the PCR reads through MiXCR, one entry per CDR3 protein. The repertoire includes a few hundred thousand distinct CDR3 sequences, under 14% of them detected once, and about 25% sits in the top ten. The specimen was peripheral blood, collected 180 days after TCRalphabeta/CD19-depleted stem cell transplant. Every receptor here comes from a male patient aged 2 to 9 who had a stem cell transplant for chronic granulomatous disease, so the T cells may come from the graft donor. CDR3s include the opening cysteine and the closing phenylalanine or tryptophan. Fields, in order: clone size, D gene, J gene, V gene, CDR3 DNA, CDR3 protein. A D gene is named only where the DNA matches it firmly. Not all rows give a size; the values are once, few, many and, for expanded clones, a class.

>many|-|TRBJ2-3|TRBV4-3
TGCGCCAGCAGCCAAGGGACAAAAAGCACAGATACGCAGTATTTT
CASSQGTKSTDTQYF
>many|TRBD2|TRBJ2-1|TRBV5-6
TGTGCCAGCAGCGACGCGACTAGCGGGGTCTACAATGAGCAGTTCTTC
CASSDATSGVYNEQFF
>many|TRBD1|TRBJ1-1|TRBV7-2
TGTGCCAGCAGCTTAACCGGGACAGGGAGAGTCCGGACTGAAGCTTTCTTT
CASSLTGTGRVRTEAFF
>many|-|TRBJ1-1|TRBV5-1
TGCGCCAGCAGCGGAGGGACCCCGGGACCTGAAGCTTTCTTT
CASSGGTPGPEAFF
>many|TRBD2|TRBJ2-1|TRBV5-1
TGCGCCAGCAGCTCCCCTACACTAGCGGGAAAGTTGGGTGAGCAGTTCTTC
CASSSPTLAGKLGEQFF
>many|-|TRBJ2-5|TRBV5-5
TGTGCCAGCAACATGAAGTGGGAAGGGTACCAAGAGACCCAGTACTTC
CASNMKWEGYQETQYF
>many|-|TRBJ2-5|TRBV25-1
TGTGCCAGCAGTGACCCTTCGATCGATCCCTGGAGATTGGAGACCCAGTACTTC
CASSDPSIDPWRLETQYF
>many|-|TRBJ2-7|TRBV6-2/TRBV6-3
TGTGCCAGCAGTTTTCGACACTTCGAGCAGTACTTC
CASSFRHFEQYF
>-|TRBD1|TRBJ1-1|TRBV10-3
TGTGCCATCAGTTCAGGGGGCACTGAAGCTTTCTTT
CAISSGGTEAFF
>many|TRBD1|TRBJ2-7|TRBV20-1
TGCAGTGCTAGATCAGGGACAGTCCTATACGAGCAGTACTTC
CSARSGTVLYEQYF
>-|-|TRBJ1-1|TRBV18
TGTGCCAGCTCACCATCCCGGCAGATGAACACTGAAGCTTTCTTT
CASSPSRQMNTEAFF
>many|-|TRBJ2-2|TRBV9
TGTGCCAGCAGCGCCTCAGGGAGCACCGGGGAGCTGTTTTTT
CASSASGSTGELFF
>many|-|TRBJ1-6|TRBV7-8
TGTGCCAGCAGCTTAAGGACGGCGGATGGTAATTCACCCCTCCACTTT
CASSLRTADGNSPLHF
>few|-|TRBJ1-5|TRBV20-1
TGCAGTGCTAGAGCGAAGGGAGAGAATAGCAATCAGCCCCAGCATTTT
CSARAKGENSNQPQHF
>many|-|TRBJ2-1|TRBV6-1
TGTGCCAGCAATGGATACTACAATGAGCAGTTCTTC
CASNGYYNEQFF
>many|-|TRBJ1-4|TRBV4-3
TGCGCCAGCAGCCAGAGACCCAGGGGTGGTGAAAAACTGTTTTTT
CASSQRPRGGEKLFF
>many|TRBD1|TRBJ1-5|TRBV20-1
TGCAGTGCTAGCCCCGACAGGGGTCATCAGCCCCAGCATTTT
CSASPDRGHQPQHF
>many|-|TRBJ2-3|TRBV7-6
TGTGCCAGCAGCTTAGATTTTGCAGGGGGGAGCACAGATACGCAGTATTTT
CASSLDFAGGSTDTQYF
>many|TRBD1|TRBJ1-1|TRBV12-3/TRBV12-4
TGTGCCAGCAGCCCGGGGACAGGGAGCTATAGGTTGAACACTGAAGCTTTCTTT
CASSPGTGSYRLNTEAFF
>many|-|TRBJ2-7|TRBV28
TGTGCCAGCAGTCTACCGGACAGACCCTACGAGCAGTACTTC
CASSLPDRPYEQYF
>many|-|TRBJ1-2|TRBV9
TGTGCCAGCAGCGTAAATGGGGGGGGAAGGGATGGCTACACCTTC
CASSVNGGGRDGYTF
>-|-|TRBJ2-2|TRBV6-2/TRBV6-3
TGTGCCAGCAGTTACCGAGCGGAGACCACCGGGGAGCTGTTTTTT
CASSYRAETTGELFF
>-|TRBD1|TRBJ2-7|TRBV4-1
TGCGCCAGCAGCCGCCGGACAGGAACTTACGAGCAGTACTTC
CASSRRTGTYEQYF
>many|TRBD2|TRBJ2-2|TRBV3-1
TGTGCCAGCAGCCACGGGACTAGAGTCACCGGGGAGCTGTTTTTT
CASSHGTRVTGELFF
>many|-|TRBJ2-1|TRBV5-1
TGCGCCAGCAGCTTGGCTATCAACTGGGACCTAGGGGTCAATGAGCAGTTCTTC
CASSLAINWDLGVNEQFF
>many|-|TRBJ2-5|TRBV6-1
TGTGCCAGCAGTCGACAGACCCAGTACTTC
CASSRQTQYF
>few|-|TRBJ1-6|TRBV5-4
TGTGCCAGCAGATTTTCCGGGACGGGGAATTCACCCCTCCACTTT
CASRFSGTGNSPLHF
>many|TRBD2|TRBJ2-1|TRBV12-3/TRBV12-4
TGTGCCAGCAGATGGACTAGCGGGGGGGCCATTTCCTACAATGAGCAGTTCTTC
CASRWTSGGAISYNEQFF
>many|-|TRBJ2-1|TRBV7-7
TGTGCCAGCAGCCCCATGAGATCCAATGAGCAGTTCTTC
CASSPMRSNEQFF
>few|-|TRBJ2-1|TRBV6-5
TGTGCCAGCAGTTACAATCTCTTCGGCAATGAGCAGTTCTTC
CASSYNLFGNEQFF
>many|-|TRBJ1-2|TRBV6-5
TGTGCCAGCAGTTACGCAGGGCGCTATGGCTACACCTTC
CASSYAGRYGYTF
>-|-|TRBJ2-7|TRBV12-3/TRBV12-4
TGTGCCAGCGCCCCCGGGGTCTACGAGCAGTACTTC
CASAPGVYEQYF
>many|TRBD2|TRBJ2-2|TRBV20-1
TGCAGTGCTAGAGATGGGACTAGCCGGGGCACCGGGGAGCTGTTTTTT
CSARDGTSRGTGELFF
>many|TRBD2|TRBJ2-3|TRBV20-1
TGCAGTGCTAGAAGGCTAGCGGGAGGGCCGAGCACAGATACGCAGTATTTT
CSARRLAGGPSTDTQYF
>few|-|TRBJ2-3|TRBV9
TGTGCCAGCAGCCCCCGTTCCGGGGAAAATGCAGATACGCAGTATTTT
CASSPRSGENADTQYF
>many|TRBD1|TRBJ2-2|TRBV12-3/TRBV12-4
TGTGCCAGCAGAGATTCATTCAGGGGGCGGTTGACCGGGGAGCTGTTTTTT
CASRDSFRGRLTGELFF
>many|-|TRBJ2-3|TRBV29-1
TGCAGCGTTGGTGGTAGGGCTACAGATACGCAGTATTTT
CSVGGRATDTQYF
>once|TRBD2|TRBJ2-1|TRBV19
TGTGCCAGTATGGTGACTAGCGGAACCTACAATGAGCAGTTCTTC
CASMVTSGTYNEQFF
>many|-|TRBJ2-2|TRBV12-3/TRBV12-4
TGTGCCAGCGACACCAAGAACACCGGGGAGCTGTTTTTT
CASDTKNTGELFF
>many|TRBD2|TRBJ2-1|TRBV7-9
TGTGCCAGCAGCCGACTAGCGGGAGGTTACAATGAGCAGTTCTTC
CASSRLAGGYNEQFF
>many|-|TRBJ2-2|TRBV6-2/TRBV6-3
TGTGCCAGCAGTTACTCGAATTTTGGGGGCCGGACCGGGGAGCTGTTTTTT
CASSYSNFGGRTGELFF
>few|-|TRBJ1-1|TRBV19
TGTGCCAGTAGTAAGGGCTCAGGGGTGAACACTGAAGCTTTCTTT
CASSKGSGVNTEAFF
>-|TRBD2|TRBJ2-2|TRBV13
TGTGCCAGCAGCTTACCAAGGGACTATTCGAACACCGGGGAGCTGTTTTTT
CASSLPRDYSNTGELFF
>many|TRBD1|TRBJ2-1|TRBV7-8
TGTGCCAGCAGCTTAGGCGGACAGGGGAGTTATGTAGGAGAGCAGTTCTTC
CASSLGGQGSYVGEQFF
>many|-|TRBJ2-3|TRBV25-1
TGTGCCAGCAGTGATGGGGGGACAGATACGCAGTATTTT
CASSDGGTDTQYF
>many|-|TRBJ2-7|TRBV7-9
TGTGCCAGCAGCACACGACAGGACTCCTACGAGCAGTACTTC
CASSTRQDSYEQYF
>many|TRBD1|TRBJ2-1|TRBV12-5
TGTGCTAGTGGCTTGCACGGGACAGGGGGTTCTACCTACAATGAGCAGTTCTTC
CASGLHGTGGSTYNEQFF
>many|-|TRBJ1-4|TRBV5-1
TGCGCCAGCAGACGCGGGACGGATTCAACTAATGAAAAACTGTTTTTT
CASRRGTDSTNEKLFF
>many|TRBD1|TRBJ2-1|TRBV20-1
TGCAGTGCTAGAAGACAGGGAAGTCTAGGTGAGCAGTTCTTC
CSARRQGSLGEQFF
>many|-|TRBJ2-1|TRBV20-1
TGCAGTGCTAGCAGAAGGGACGATCGCAATGAGCAGTTCTTC
CSASRRDDRNEQFF
>-|-|TRBJ2-6|TRBV6-2/TRBV6-3
TGTGCCAGCAGTTATCTTCACTCTGGGGCCAACGTCCTGACTTTC
CASSYLHSGANVLTF
>many|-|TRBJ1-5|TRBV7-2
TGTGCCAGCAGCCACGACAGTAGCAATCAGCCCCAGCATTTT
CASSHDSSNQPQHF
>few|TRBD2|TRBJ2-1|TRBV5-1
TGCGCCAGCAGCTTCGTCGGGACTAGCGGTTATGAGCAGTTCTTC
CASSFVGTSGYEQFF
>many|TRBD1|TRBJ2-7|TRBV7-6
TGTGCCAGCAGCTTAGGGGACAGCCCTAATTACGAGCAGTACTTC
CASSLGDSPNYEQYF
>many|-|TRBJ2-7|TRBV5-7
TGTGCCAGTCGGGACCGGGGCCCCTACGAGCAGTACTTC
CASRDRGPYEQYF
>many|-|TRBJ1-2|TRBV4-3
TGCGCCAGCAGCCAAGATCCAACGGAGAATAACTATGGCTACACCTTC
CASSQDPTENNYGYTF
>many|-|TRBJ1-5|TRBV20-1
TGCAGTGCTAGTTACAGATATCAGCCCCAGCATTTT
CSASYRYQPQHF
>many|TRBD2|TRBJ2-5|TRBV7-2
TGTGCCAGCTCCCCGCGGACTAGCGCTTACCAAGAGACCCAGTACTTC
CASSPRTSAYQETQYF
>many|TRBD1|TRBJ2-2|TRBV20-1
TGCAGTGCTAGAGTGTCTGGGACAGGGGACACCGGGGAGCTGTTTTTT
CSARVSGTGDTGELFF
>many|-|TRBJ2-1|TRBV28
TGTGCCAGCAGCGATCCCCCAACAGGAGTATACAATGAGCAGTTCTTC
CASSDPPTGVYNEQFF